The 10 T cell receptor beta chains reported below all come from one sample, sequenced in a study of beta chain features in type 1 diabetes. Reverse transcribing all isolated RNA meant expressed TCRB transcripts were sequenced. Here immunoSEQ multiplex PCR was the method, and the copy in TCRdb shows in-frame clones only, minus some. The top ten clones hold approximately 1.4% of a sample with about 140,000 clones, 6.9% of them seen once. Sequenced sample: central memory CD4+ T cells from blood. Receptor source: a woman aged 30 to 39 in good health.

This chain joins TRBV11-2 and TRBJ2-5; 7 bases map to TRBD1. V was clipped by 8 bases and J by 5 bases; unmatched bases: 11. The CDR3 sequence is 14 residues long. CDR1 is SGHAT and CDR2 is FQNNGV in the germline V gene. The CDR3 region is CASSGQMRSETQYF. In nucleotides, the CDR3 is TGTGCCAGCTCGGGACAGATGAGGTCTGAGACCCAGTACTTC.

The chain joins TRBV28 to TRBJ1-1, with a possible D match to TRBD1 (5 bases). Per germline, CDR1 MDHEN and CDR2 SYDVKM. The CDR3 is made up of 14 amino acids. The ends were cut back, 1 base at V and 4 bases at J, with 10 bases in the middle. CDR3 coding DNA: TGTGCCAGCAGTTTATTCCGGGGGGTCACTGAAGCTTTCTTT. This gives the protein CASSLFRGVTEAFF. The variable domain in full, completed from reference TRBV28 and TRBJ1-1, reads DVKVTQSSRYLVKRTGEKVFLECVQDMDHENMFWYRQDPGLGLRLIYFSYDVKMKEKGDIPEGYSVSREKKERFSLILESASTNQTSMYLCASSLFRGVTEAFFGQGTRLTVV.

This clone was seen more than once but under ten times. This rearrangement joins TRBV6-5 to TRBJ2-3; 7 nucleotides match TRBD2. Germline assignment: CDR1 MNHEY and CDR2 SVGAGI. The CDR3 length is 15 residues. V was clipped by 2 bases and J by 3 bases; unmatched bases: 5. The CDR3 reads CASSYGAGATDTQYF. In nucleotides, the CDR3 is TGTGCCAGCAGTTACGGGGCGGGAGCAACAGATACGCAGTATTTT.

This clone was detected ten times or more. This chain connects TRBV30 to TRBJ2-7, with a weak D call TRBD2 (6 bases). The germline V gene has CDR1 GTSNPN and CDR2 SVGIG (reference sequence). Trimming removed 2 bases from V and 8 bases from J, with 19 bases in between. This CDR3 spans 14 amino acids. This CDR3 is CAWSSLRDGEKQYF. CDR3 nucleotides: TGTGCCTGGAGTAGTTTGCGGGATGGTGAGAAGCAGTACTTC.

This clone has more than one count but fewer than ten. The V call is TRBV6-6, the J call TRBJ1-1; a possible D gene is TRBD1 (6 bases). Germline CDR1 reads MNHNY; CDR2 reads SVGAGI (reference sequence). Trimming cost V 2 bases and J 0 bases, with 7 bases left between them. The CDR3 sequence is 14 residues long. The CDR3 loop is CASSYDRLNTEAFF. In nucleotides, the CDR3 is TGTGCCAGCAGTTACGACAGGTTGAACACTGAAGCTTTCTTT.

V and J are TRBV30 and TRBJ2-1; 9 nucleotides match TRBD2. Trimming took 2 bases from V and 9 from J; bases not matched to a gene: 11. The CDR3 contains 15 residues. Germline V gene lookup returns CDR1 GTSNPN and CDR2 SVGIG (reference sequence). In nucleotides, the CDR3 is TGTGCCTGGAGTACCTCGGGACTAGCTCTTAGTGAGCAGTTCTTC. Protein sequence: CAWSTSGLALSEQFF.

This clone was found a few times. This rearrangement joins TRBV18 to TRBJ2-7, with 12 bases aligning to TRBD2. In germline, CDR1 is KGHSH, CDR2 LQKENI. There are 16 residues in the CDR3. Losses at the gene ends were 3 bases for V and 5 bases for J; bases not matched to a gene: 8. The CDR3 nucleotides are TGTGCCAGCTCACCTCAGACTAGCGGGAGTGAGCACGAGCAGTACTTC. This codes for CASSPQTSGSEHEQYF. Combining the CDR3 with reference TRBV18 and TRBJ2-7 gives the whole variable domain NAGVMQNPRHLVRRRGQEARLRCSPMKGHSHVYWYRQLPEEGLKFMVYLQKENIIDESGMPKERFSAEFPKEGPSILRIQQVVRGDSAAYFCASSPQTSGSEHEQYFGPGTRLTVT.

The rearrangement links TRBV30 to TRBJ2-3; D might be TRBD1 (6 bases). The CDR3 is 12 amino acids. Germline CDR1 and CDR2: GTSNPN and SVGIG (reference sequence). The germline V and J ends were trimmed by 5 bases and 5 bases, with 11 bases remaining between them. The CDR3 nucleotides are TGTGCCTGGGGGGGCCTTAGAGATACGCAGTATTTT. Protein product: CAWGGLRDTQYF.

This chain connects TRBV30 to TRBJ1-3; D is undetermined. The germline V and J ends were trimmed by 2 bases and 2 bases, with 16 bases remaining between them. The CDR3 consists of 16 residues. Germline V gene sequence: CDR1 GTSNPN, CDR2 SVGIG (reference sequence). The CDR3 nucleotides read TGTGCCTGGAGTCCTCTCCCTTTGGGCGCTGGAAACACCATATATTTT. Its protein product is CAWSPLPLGAGNTIYF.

The chain combines TRBV6-5 with TRBJ1-2; D is unresolved. CDR3 length equals 15 residues. With 2 bases removed from V and 0 bases from J, the gap between germline ends came to 10 bases. Germline V gives CDR1 MNHEY, CDR2 SVGAGI. The CDR3: CASSYDGGANYGYTF. The CDR3 DNA sequence: TGTGCCAGCAGTTACGATGGCGGAGCTAACTATGGCTACACCTTC.